These T cell receptor beta chains were read from a single sample in a study of cytotoxic CD8 clonotypes in ibrutinib-treated CLL. Produced via immunoSEQ multiplex PCR; TCRdb's table is partial and in-frame only. The sample shows approximately 84,000 clones, more than 75% of them seen only once. This specimen was PBMCs, taken after 12 months of ibrutinib treatment. These receptors all come from a human donor with chronic lymphocytic leukemia. Each CDR3 is given with its conserved first and last residue. A D gene is named only where the DNA matches it firmly. Clone size appears in some rows only: once, few, many, or a class for an expanded clone.

d_gene	abundance	j_gene	v_gene	CDR3nt	CDR3aa
NA	few	TRBJ2-7	TRBV30	TGTGCCTGGACCGGCGGCGGTTACGAGCAGTACTTC	CAWTGGGYEQYF
NA	few	TRBJ2-7	TRBV6-1	TGTGCCAGCAGTGAAGTGGGCCTTCCCTACGAGCAGTACTTC	CASSEVGLPYEQYF
NA	NA	TRBJ2-5	TRBV7-6	TGTGCCAGCAGAAGAATACCCCAAGAGACCCAGTACTTC	CASRRIPQETQYF
NA	once	TRBJ2-5	TRBV7-2	TGTGCCAGCAGCCCCCGCGGGGCCTACCAAGAGACCCAGTACTTC	CASSPRGAYQETQYF
NA	NA	TRBJ2-6	TRBV6-1	TGTGCCAGCTATAGACAGGTGGCTGGGGCCAACGTCCTGACTTTC	CASYRQVAGANVLTF
TRBD1	NA	TRBJ1-5	TRBV18	TGTGCCAGCTCACCACCGGGACAGGGGTGGCAGCCCCAGCATTTT	CASSPPGQGWQPQHF
NA	NA	TRBJ2-7	TRBV11-2	TGTGCCAGCAGCGCTACATGGACCACCTACGAGCAGTACTTC	CASSATWTTYEQYF
TRBD1	NA	TRBJ1-3	TRBV27	TGTGCCAGCAGTTCCACGACAGGGGCCTTTTCTGGAAACACCATATATTTT	CASSSTTGAFSGNTIYF
NA	NA	TRBJ1-5	TRBV10-3	TGTGCCATCAGCCAAGATAGCAATCAGCCCCAGCATTTT	CAISQDSNQPQHF
NA	NA	TRBJ1-2	TRBV2	TGTGCCAGCAGTGAAGGGGACTATGGCTACACCTTC	CASSEGDYGYTF
NA	NA	TRBJ1-2	TRBV4-1	TGCGCCAGCAGCCAAGATCTTACGGGCTACACCTTC	CASSQDLTGYTF
TRBD2	once	TRBJ2-3	TRBV7-2	TGTGCCAGCAGAGGGACTAGCGGGAGTGGGGCAGATACGCAGTATTTT	CASRGTSGSGADTQYF
NA	NA	TRBJ1-1	TRBV28	TGTGCCAGCAGCACCCTGGGGACGAGGATGGCTTTCTTT	CASSTLGTRMAFF
TRBD2	NA	TRBJ2-7	TRBV6-5	TGTGCCACCATAGCGGGAGCCTCCTACGAGCAGTACTTC	CATIAGASYEQYF
TRBD1	NA	TRBJ2-5	TRBV7-3	TGTGCCAGCAGCCGACAGGGTGGGGAGACCCAGTACTTC	CASSRQGGETQYF
NA	NA	TRBJ2-7	TRBV27	TGTGCCACCTACCCATCCCTGGGGCACGAGCAGTACTTC	CATYPSLGHEQYF
NA	NA	TRBJ2-7	TRBV30	TGTGCCTGGAGTGGGGGGTCGTACGAGCAGTACTTC	CAWSGGSYEQYF
NA	NA	TRBJ2-1	TRBV9	TGTGCCAGCAGCGTAGGGCCACTGGGGGCGAATGAGCAGTTCTTC	CASSVGPLGANEQFF
TRBD2	few	TRBJ2-5	TRBV7-2	TGTGCCAGCACCGGGGGGGGCCCACGGGAGACCCAGTACTTC	CASTGGGPRETQYF
TRBD2	NA	TRBJ2-1	TRBV11-2	TGTGCCAGCAGCCCCCCACCCCTTAGCGGGACTCAGTTCTTC	CASSPPPLSGTQFF
TRBD1	once	TRBJ1-5	TRBV18	TGTGCCAGCTCACCACCAGGCAGGGGGGGTCAGCCCCAGCATTTT	CASSPPGRGGQPQHF
NA	NA	TRBJ2-2	TRBV18	TGTGCCAGCTCACGGGACGGGACTGCGAACACCGGGGAGCTGTTTTTT	CASSRDGTANTGELFF
NA	NA	TRBJ1-1	TRBV10-3	TGTGCCATCAGTGGGGGGGCGACTGAAGCTTTCTTT	CAISGGATEAFF
NA	NA	TRBJ1-1	TRBV5-1	TGCGCCAGCAGCTTGGGGGCCGGGGACACTGAAGCTTTCTTT	CASSLGAGDTEAFF
NA	NA	TRBJ2-5	TRBV2	TGTGCCAGCAGTGGAGAAGACTTGTTCCAGTACTTC	CASSGEDLFQYF
NA	NA	TRBJ2-2	TRBV7-7	TGTGCCAGCACCCTGGGGACAACGAACACCGGGGAGCTGTTTTTT	CASTLGTTNTGELFF
NA	NA	TRBJ1-1	TRBV6-6	TGTGCCAGCAGTTACAGGGGGGGCTGGGGCACTGAAGCTTTCTTT	CASSYRGGWGTEAFF
NA	NA	TRBJ2-7	TRBV30	TGTGCCGGGGGGGGCAATATCGAGCAGTACTTC	CAGGGNIEQYF
NA	NA	TRBJ2-5	TRBV5-1	TGCGCCAGCAGCCAATGGGGTAGCGACCAAGAGACCCAGTACTTC	CASSQWGSDQETQYF
NA	NA	TRBJ2-6	TRBV5-1	TGCGCCAGCAGCTTGGGGGGAACAGCTCTCTCTGGGGCCAACGTCCTGACTTTC	CASSLGGTALSGANVLTF
TRBD1	NA	TRBJ1-5	TRBV7-2	TGTGCCAGCAGACCCCCAGGGACAGTCGGTCAGCCCCAGCATTTT	CASRPPGTVGQPQHF
NA	NA	TRBJ2-7	TRBV21-1	TGTGCCAGCAGCCTCCTGGACAGGGGGAGGTGTGAGTACTTC	CASSLLDRGRCEYF
TRBD2	few	TRBJ2-3	TRBV7-6	TGTGCCAGCAGCGCTAGCGGGGGGGCCTTTCGTCCAGATACGCAGTATTTT	CASSASGGAFRPDTQYF
NA	NA	TRBJ2-3	TRBV5-1	TGCGCCAGCAGCCGGCAGGGATCCCCTAGCACAGATACGCAGTATTTT	CASSRQGSPSTDTQYF
NA	NA	TRBJ1-4	TRBV7-9	TGTGCCAGCACCCCACCGGGGACTCAGAGGGCCGAAAAACTGTTTTTT	CASTPPGTQRAEKLFF
NA	NA	TRBJ2-1	TRBV9	TGTGCCAGTACGGTCCTGGGGGGGCCTGACAATGAGCAGTTCTTC	CASTVLGGPDNEQFF
NA	few	TRBJ2-7	TRBV18	TGTGCCAGCTCACCGGGGGGCGGAACATGGTACGAGCAGTACTTC	CASSPGGGTWYEQYF
TRBD1	NA	TRBJ2-1	TRBV5-1	TGCGCCAGCAGCCAACAGGGGGTCAATGAGCAGTTCTTC	CASSQQGVNEQFF
NA	NA	TRBJ2-1	TRBV19	TGTGCCAGTAGTATGGCCCGGTTCAATGAGCAGTTCTTC	CASSMARFNEQFF
NA	NA	TRBJ1-1	TRBV19	TGTGCCAGTAGTCCCGGAGGGGGAGGAGCTGAAGCTTTCTTT	CASSPGGGGAEAFF
TRBD1	few	TRBJ2-1	TRBV5-6	TGTGCCAGCAGCCTGGGGACAGGGGGCGGTGAGCAGTTCTTC	CASSLGTGGGEQFF
TRBD1	once	TRBJ1-1	TRBV10-3	TGTGCCATCAGACCCGGACAGGGGGCCTCTGAAGCTTTCTTT	CAIRPGQGASEAFF
NA	NA	TRBJ2-7	TRBV11-2	TGTGCCAGCAGCTTAGTCAGGGGAACCTACGAGCAGTACTTC	CASSLVRGTYEQYF
NA	NA	TRBJ2-3	TRBV6-5	TGTGCCAGCAGTTACTCGGGGGGGGGCAACGCAGATACGCAGTATTTT	CASSYSGGGNADTQYF